Listed below are T cell receptor beta chains from one sample, sequenced in a study of blood T cell repertoires in COVID-19. Assay: immunoSEQ multiplex PCR; the TCRdb copy retains only in-frame clones and omits some. Of 5,500 to 6,000 clones listed, roughly 80% are singletons. The sequenced sample consisted of peripheral blood. The origin of the receptors is a human donor in a cohort sampled during active COVID-19. Each CDR3 is given with its conserved first and last residue. The D gene is left open where the match is weak. Clone size, where shown, is once, few, many, or a class for clones that have expanded.

abundance	d_gene	v_gene	j_gene	CDR3aa	CDR3nt
few	TRBD1	TRBV19	TRBJ1-6	CASSMGRGGLSPLHF	TGTGCCAGTAGTATGGGCAGAGGGGGCCTCTCACCCCTCCACTTT
-	-	TRBV19	TRBJ2-7	CASSRGPSGGRAYEQYF	TGTGCCAGTAGCAGGGGCCCCTCGGGCGGGAGAGCTTACGAGCAGTACTTC
-	TRBD1	TRBV7-8	TRBJ2-7	CASSLAGTGVGEQYF	TGTGCCAGCAGCTTAGCCGGGACAGGGGTCGGCGAGCAGTACTTC
once	TRBD2	TRBV3-1/TRBV3-2	TRBJ2-1	CASSQAQTSEGEQFF	TGTGCCAGCAGCCAAGCTCAGACTAGCGAGGGTGAGCAGTTCTTC
-	TRBD2	TRBV27	TRBJ2-5	CASSLRRASGSALETQYF	TGTGCCAGCAGTTTACGGAGGGCTAGCGGGAGCGCGCTAGAGACCCAGTACTTC
-	-	TRBV4-3	TRBJ2-7	CASSQDRRYEQYF	TGCGCCAGCAGCCAAGATAGGCGGTACGAGCAGTACTTC
few	-	TRBV24-1	TRBJ1-2	CATSGQHNYGYTF	TGTGCCACCAGTGGACAGCATAACTATGGCTACACCTTC
-	-	TRBV5-1	TRBJ2-7	CASSLGQAVGNEQYF	TGCGCCAGCAGCTTGGGACAGGCGGTAGGGAACGAGCAGTACTTC
few	-	TRBV19	TRBJ1-5	CASTGSNQPQHF	TGTGCCAGTACGGGTAGCAATCAGCCCCAGCATTTT
few	TRBD1	TRBV15	TRBJ1-5	CATSRGSEGQSLYSNQPQHF	TGTGCCACCAGCAGAGGGTCGGAGGGACAGAGCCTTTATAGCAATCAGCCCCAGCATTTT
once	TRBD1	TRBV3-1/TRBV3-2	TRBJ2-7	CASSQVQGTEQYF	TGTGCCAGCAGCCAAGTACAGGGGACCGAGCAGTACTTC
few	TRBD1	TRBV15	TRBJ1-1	CATSRDLDSRTGAFF	TGTGCCACCAGCAGAGATCTAGATAGTAGGACAGGCGCTTTCTTT
-	TRBD1	TRBV7-9	TRBJ1-6	CASSPGTDNSPLHF	TGTGCCAGCAGCCCCGGGACAGACAATTCACCCCTCCACTTT
few	TRBD2	TRBV5-1	TRBJ2-1	CASSFGFPWTSGRRSYNEQFF	TGCGCCAGCAGCTTTGGTTTCCCCTGGACTAGCGGGAGGCGCTCCTACAATGAGCAGTTCTTC
-	TRBD1	TRBV14	TRBJ2-5	CASSQAPQGARETQYF	TGTGCCAGCAGCCAAGCTCCCCAGGGGGCCAGGGAGACCCAGTACTTC